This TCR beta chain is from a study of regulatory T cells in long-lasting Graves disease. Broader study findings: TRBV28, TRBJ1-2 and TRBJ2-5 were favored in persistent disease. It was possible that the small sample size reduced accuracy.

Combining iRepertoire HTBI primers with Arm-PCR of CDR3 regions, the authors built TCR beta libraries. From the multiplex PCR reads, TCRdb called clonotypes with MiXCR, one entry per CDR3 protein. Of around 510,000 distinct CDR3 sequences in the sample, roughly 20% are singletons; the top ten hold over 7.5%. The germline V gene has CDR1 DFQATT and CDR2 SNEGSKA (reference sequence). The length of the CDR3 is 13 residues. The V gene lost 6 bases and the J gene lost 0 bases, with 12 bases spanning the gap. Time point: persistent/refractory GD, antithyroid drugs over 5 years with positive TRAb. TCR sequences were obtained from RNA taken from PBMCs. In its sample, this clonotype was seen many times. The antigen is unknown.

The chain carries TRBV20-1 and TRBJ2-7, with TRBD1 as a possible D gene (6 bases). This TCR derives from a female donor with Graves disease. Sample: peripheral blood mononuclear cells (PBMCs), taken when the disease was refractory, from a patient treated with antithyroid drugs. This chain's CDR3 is CSAPDSSSYEQYF. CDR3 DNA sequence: TGCAGTGCCCCGGACAGCAGCTCCTACGAGCAGTACTTC.